The source of this T cell receptor (beta chain) is a study of vaccination and CD4 T cells after COVID-19. The overall study: Blood was drawn a median around 70 days post second dose, range 14 to 241. Control cultures were supplied with a CEFX pool, an HIV-1 Nef pool, or no peptide at all.

About this clonotype itself: Its cognate antigen is unknown.

Sequenced with the Oncomine TCR Beta short-read assay was DNA taken from cultured CD4+ T cells. Each CDR3 protein gets one entry after TCRdb re-called the PCR reads with MiXCR. The sample shows about 20,000 distinct CDR3 sequences, roughly 58% of them seen only once. As for treatment: roughly 10-day PBMC culture with coronavirus spike peptide pools or control peptides (ViraFEST assay). Study results and limitations: For SARS-CoV-2-reactive clonotypes, the median went from about 22 to 38, a nonsignificant increase.

V was shortened by 5 bases and J by 0 bases, with 6 bases between the two germline ends. The germline V gene has CDR1 DFQATT and CDR2 SNEGSKA (reference sequence). This CDR3 region has 12 residues. The source material was CD4+ T cells from blood, cultured in vitro, sampled before SARS-CoV-2 vaccination. The chain has TRBV20-1 and TRBJ2-3; no clear D. The origin of this receptor is a human donor who had recovered from COVID-19. CDR3 loop: CSAETSTDTQYF. CDR3 in DNA: TGCAGTGCTGAGACGAGCACAGATACGCAGTATTTT.